Listed below are T cell receptor beta chains from one sample, sequenced in a study of early T cells in non-severe SARS-CoV-2 infection. Each CDR3 protein gets one entry after TCRdb re-called the 5' RACE reads with MiXCR. The sample includes tens of thousands of distinct CDR3 sequences, almost 5.5% of them seen just once. Specimen: whole blood, collected at baseline. The receptors derive from an adult who was a healthcare worker with PCR-confirmed SARS-CoV-2 infection or an uninfected control (not recorded which). The CDR3 runs from the conserved cysteine through the conserved F or W. The order of the fields is clone size, J gene, D gene, V gene, CDR3 DNA, CDR3 protein. The D gene is left open where the match is weak. Clone size appears in some rows only: once, few, many, or a class for an expanded clone.

clone_size: many
j_call: TRBJ1-1
d_call: -
v_call: TRBV29-1
cdr3_nt: TGCAGCGTTGAGGTGTTGGGTGAAGCTTTCTTT
cdr3_aa: CSVEVLGEAFF

clone_size: many
j_call: TRBJ1-4
d_call: -
v_call: TRBV5-1
cdr3_nt: TGCGCCAGCAGCTTGAGCACAACTAATGAAAAACTGTTTTTT
cdr3_aa: CASSLSTTNEKLFF

clone_size: many
j_call: TRBJ2-3
d_call: TRBD2
v_call: TRBV27
cdr3_nt: TGTGCCAGCAGTTCCCAAGCGGGAGGTGGCACAGATACGCAGTATTTT
cdr3_aa: CASSSQAGGGTDTQYF

clone_size: many
j_call: TRBJ1-1
d_call: TRBD1
v_call: TRBV6-5
cdr3_nt: TGTGCCAGCAGTAATCCGGGACAGGCGAACACTGAAGCTTTCTTT
cdr3_aa: CASSNPGQANTEAFF

clone_size: many
j_call: TRBJ1-4
d_call: TRBD1
v_call: TRBV7-2
cdr3_nt: TGTGCCAGCAGCCCCGGACAGGGTTGGGAAAAACTGTTTTTT
cdr3_aa: CASSPGQGWEKLFF

clone_size: many
j_call: TRBJ2-3
d_call: -
v_call: TRBV11-2
cdr3_nt: TGTGCCAGCAGCTCGGGATCCAATACGCAGTATTTT
cdr3_aa: CASSSGSNTQYF

clone_size: many
j_call: TRBJ1-5
d_call: -
v_call: TRBV27
cdr3_nt: TGTGCCAGCTCAACAGGGCCTAGTTCGAGGCAGCCCCAGCATTTT
cdr3_aa: CASSTGPSSRQPQHF

clone_size: many
j_call: TRBJ1-2
d_call: TRBD1
v_call: TRBV15
cdr3_nt: TGTGCCACCAGCAGAGCCACAGGGGGCGCGGATGGCTACACCTTC
cdr3_aa: CATSRATGGADGYTF

clone_size: many
j_call: TRBJ1-5
d_call: -
v_call: TRBV7-9
cdr3_nt: TGTGCCAGCAGCGCCGGTGCGGTCCAGCCCCAGCATTTT
cdr3_aa: CASSAGAVQPQHF

clone_size: many
j_call: TRBJ2-5
d_call: -
v_call: TRBV12-3/TRBV12-4
cdr3_nt: TGTGCCAGCAGTCCTGGGGGGGAGACCCAGTACTTC
cdr3_aa: CASSPGGETQYF

clone_size: few
j_call: TRBJ2-1
d_call: -
v_call: TRBV4-3
cdr3_nt: TGCGCCAGCAGCCAAGGGGAGGACGTCTCCTACAATGAGCAGTTCTTC
cdr3_aa: CASSQGEDVSYNEQFF

clone_size: many
j_call: TRBJ2-1
d_call: -
v_call: TRBV6-1
cdr3_nt: TGTGCCAGCAGTGAAGAGGCATCCAACACCTACAATGAGCAGTTCTTC
cdr3_aa: CASSEEASNTYNEQFF

clone_size: many
j_call: TRBJ1-2
d_call: -
v_call: TRBV7-6
cdr3_nt: TGTGCCAGCAGCTCCGTAGGGACGGACTTTTATGGCTACACCTTC
cdr3_aa: CASSSVGTDFYGYTF

clone_size: few
j_call: TRBJ2-3
d_call: TRBD1
v_call: TRBV5-1
cdr3_nt: TGCGCCAGCAGCTTGTGCGCCGGGACAGGGAGCACAGATACGCAGTATTTT
cdr3_aa: CASSLCAGTGSTDTQYF

clone_size: -
j_call: TRBJ2-5
d_call: -
v_call: TRBV11-2
cdr3_nt: TGTGCCAGCAGCGTCAGGGCTGAGACCCAGTACTTC
cdr3_aa: CASSVRAETQYF

clone_size: many
j_call: TRBJ2-1
d_call: -
v_call: TRBV28
cdr3_nt: TGTGCCAGCAGTTTGCCCGGGACGGCGTCCTACAATGAGCAGTTCTTC
cdr3_aa: CASSLPGTASYNEQFF

clone_size: many
j_call: TRBJ2-3
d_call: TRBD2
v_call: TRBV11-2
cdr3_nt: TGTGCCAGCAGCTTTTTAGCGGGAGATCGAGATACGCAGTATTTT
cdr3_aa: CASSFLAGDRDTQYF

clone_size: many
j_call: TRBJ2-7
d_call: TRBD2
v_call: TRBV20-1
cdr3_nt: TGCAGTGCTAGAGATTTAGGACTAGCGACCTACGAGCAGTACTTC
cdr3_aa: CSARDLGLATYEQYF

clone_size: many
j_call: TRBJ2-5
d_call: TRBD2
v_call: TRBV9
cdr3_nt: TGTGCCAGCAGCGTAGCTGGACTAGCGGGACAAGAGACCCAGTACTTC
cdr3_aa: CASSVAGLAGQETQYF

clone_size: -
j_call: TRBJ1-6
d_call: -
v_call: TRBV7-9
cdr3_nt: TGTGCCAGCAGCTTCAAGGGGATTGACAATTCACCCCTCCACTTT
cdr3_aa: CASSFKGIDNSPLHF

clone_size: many
j_call: TRBJ1-6
d_call: -
v_call: TRBV6-5
cdr3_nt: TGTGCCAGCAGTACTTTAGCCTCACCCCTCCACTTT
cdr3_aa: CASSTLASPLHF

clone_size: many
j_call: TRBJ2-5
d_call: TRBD2
v_call: TRBV12-3/TRBV12-4
cdr3_nt: TGTGCCAGCAGGACTAGCGGGGAAGAGACCCAGTACTTC
cdr3_aa: CASRTSGEETQYF

clone_size: many
j_call: TRBJ1-3
d_call: -
v_call: TRBV7-9
cdr3_nt: TGTGCCAGTACCGATTCAGGGTCTGGAAACACCATATATTTT
cdr3_aa: CASTDSGSGNTIYF

clone_size: many
j_call: TRBJ2-1
d_call: -
v_call: TRBV20-1
cdr3_nt: TGCAGTTCAACGGGACGATCCTACAATGAGCAGTTCTTC
cdr3_aa: CSSTGRSYNEQFF

clone_size: many
j_call: TRBJ2-1
d_call: -
v_call: TRBV7-2
cdr3_nt: TGTGCCAGCAGGGTCTGGGGTAACTACAATGAGCAGTTCTTC
cdr3_aa: CASRVWGNYNEQFF

clone_size: few
j_call: TRBJ2-1
d_call: TRBD2
v_call: TRBV11-3
cdr3_nt: TGTGCCAGCAGCTTAGTTACAGCGGGAGGCGATGAGCAGTTCTTC
cdr3_aa: CASSLVTAGGDEQFF

clone_size: many
j_call: TRBJ2-1
d_call: -
v_call: TRBV11-2
cdr3_nt: TGTGCCAGCAGGGACGGCAATGAGCAGTTCTTC
cdr3_aa: CASRDGNEQFF

clone_size: many
j_call: TRBJ1-1
d_call: -
v_call: TRBV5-1
cdr3_nt: TGCGCCAGCAGCTTGGTGAGCACTGAAGCTTTTTTT
cdr3_aa: CASSLVSTEAFF

clone_size: many
j_call: TRBJ1-5
d_call: TRBD1
v_call: TRBV7-2
cdr3_nt: TGTGCCAGCAGCTTCCGAACAGGGGGCAATCAGCCCCAGCATTTT
cdr3_aa: CASSFRTGGNQPQHF